Shown below are 14 T cell receptor beta chains from a single sample sequenced in a study of PD-L1 blockade in urothelial cancer (dated by TCRdb to the late 2010s). The library relied on the immunoSEQ multiplex PCR assay. The immuneACCESS repertoire file appears here via TCRdb, limited to in-frame rearrangements. These files lack a portion of the clones; in checked studies, under half of the deficit traces to unresolved V genes, and the cause of the others is not known. For this sample the table gives about 50,000 clones, of which approximately 80% were detected only once. Of the sample, approximately 8.3% is held by the ten largest clones. The time point label, as the study defines it: peripheral blood 6 weeks after treatment start. Sequencing used PBMCs, obtained around atezolizumab (anti-PD-L1) treatment. The origin of the receptors is a man between 70 and 80 years old with urothelial cancer.

The rearrangement uses TRBV27 and TRBJ1-2; D is uncertain. CDR1 MNHEY and CDR2 SMNVEV come from the germline V gene (reference sequence). V lost 3 bases and J 3 bases, leaving 14 bases between the germline ends. The length of the CDR3 is 15 residues. The CDR3 DNA follows: TGTGCCAGCAGTTTTCGGGGTTCGGTCTACTATGGCTACACCTTC. Its translation is CASSFRGSVYYGYTF.

This sequence joins TRBV7-9 and TRBJ2-1, with 9 bases lining up with TRBD2. The CDR3 loop spans 16 amino acids. Per the germline V gene, CDR1 is SEHNR and CDR2 is FQNEAQ (reference sequence). The J segment lost 8 bases and the V segment lost 6 bases, leaving 14 bases of the junction unmatched. The CDR3 sequence: CASSRISGRRGDEQFF. As DNA, the CDR3 is TGTGCCAGCAGTCGGATTAGCGGGAGAAGGGGGGATGAGCAGTTCTTC.

The chain combines TRBV11-2 with TRBJ1-1; TRBD1 aligns across 9 bases. CDR3 size: 15 residues. Germline loops: CDR1 SGHAT, CDR2 FQNNGV. Unmatched junction bases numbered 4, after V lost 0 bases and J lost 5 bases. The CDR3 is CASSLDGDRETEAFF. CDR3 nucleotide sequence: TGTGCCAGCAGCTTAGACGGGGACAGGGAAACTGAAGCTTTCTTT.

In its sample, this clone was seen a few times. The chain links TRBV30 to TRBJ2-2; D uncertain. Trimming shortened V by 6 bases and J by 0 bases, and 11 bases separated the two germline ends. The CDR3 is 14 residues long. Germline CDR1 GTSNPN, CDR2 SVGIG (reference sequence). CDR3 residues: CACWWRSNTGELFF. CDR3 nucleotides: TGTGCCTGTTGGTGGAGATCGAACACCGGGGAGCTGTTTTTT.

This clone has more than one count but fewer than ten. This chain links TRBV27 with TRBJ1-5; TRBD1 aligns across 10 bases. Germline V gives CDR1 MNHEY, CDR2 SMNVEV (reference sequence). The V segment lost 2 bases and the J segment 1 base; nucleotides outside the gene matches: 5. CDR3 length equals 17 residues. CDR3 bases: TGTGCCAGCAGTTTAGGGACAGGGGACGCCAGCAATCAGCCCCAGCATTTT. Translated: CASSLGTGDASNQPQHF.

The chain has TRBV4-2 and TRBJ2-3; TRBD2 agrees at 11 bases. The ends lost 2 bases at V and 4 bases at J; junction bases unmatched: 14. Germline loops: CDR1 LGHNA, CDR2 YNFKEQ. The CDR3 loop spans 19 amino acids. The DNA for the CDR3 is TGTGCCAGCAGCCAACCTTGGACTAGCGGGCCCCTGGGGCCAGATACGCAGTATTTT. Protein sequence: CASSQPWTSGPLGPDTQYF.

In this sample, this clone turned up a few times. The chain carries TRBV7-2 and TRBJ2-1; TRBD2 aligns across 8 bases. V was clipped by 5 bases and J by 4 bases; unmatched bases: 4. CDR1 is SGHTA and CDR2 is FQGNSA in the germline V gene. CDR3 length: 14 amino acids. Written as DNA, the CDR3 is TGTGCCAGCAGCCCTAGCGGGTTTTACAATGAGCAGTTCTTC. Protein product: CASSPSGFYNEQFF.

The V call is TRBV27, the J call TRBJ2-7, with a tentative D call TRBD2 (5 bases). Germline loops: CDR1 MNHEY, CDR2 SMNVEV (reference sequence). CDR3 size: 14 residues. Trimming removed 3 bases at V and 0 bases at J, with 9 bases between. The CDR3 spells CASSFAGYSYEQYF. CDR3 nucleotide sequence: TGTGCCAGCAGTTTCGCGGGCTACTCCTACGAGCAGTACTTC.

The V gene is TRBV9, the J gene TRBJ2-1; 16 nucleotides match TRBD2. The CDR3 is 20 amino acids. Germline CDR1 and CDR2: SGDLS and YYNGEE. Trimming cost V 2 bases and J 9 bases; bases outside gene matches: 17. The CDR3 protein is CASSVGWGLAGGPGGGEQFF. The CDR3 DNA is TGTGCCAGCAGCGTGGGGTGGGGACTAGCGGGAGGGCCAGGGGGGGGTGAGCAGTTCTTC. The variable domain in full, with the rest retrieved from reference TRBV9 and TRBJ2-1, is DSGVTQTPKHLITATGQRVTLRCSPRSGDLSVYWYQQSLDQGLQFLIQYYNGEERAKGNILERFSAQQFPDLHSELNLSSLELGDSALYFCASSVGWGLAGGPGGGEQFFGPGTRLTVL.

The chain is built from TRBV6-1 and TRBJ1-3; the D is unclear. Per germline, CDR1 MNHNS and CDR2 SASEGT. V was cut by 1 base and J by 0 bases, with 16 bases left in between. This CDR3 is 18 amino acids long. The CDR3 nucleotides read TGTGCCAGCAGTGAAGGTCCGGGATTCCTTAGCTCTGGAAACACCATATATTTT. Its translation: CASSEGPGFLSSGNTIYF.

In DNA form, the CDR3 reads TGCGCCAGCAGCTTTAGGGACAGAATCGACGAGCAGTACTTC. Amino acids: CASSFRDRIDEQYF. V gene TRBV5-1 combines with J gene TRBJ2-7, with 7 positions matching TRBD1. Germline CDR1 reads SGHRS; CDR2 reads YFSETQ. Trimming took 2 bases from V and 5 from J; bases not matched to a gene: 7. CDR3 length: 14 amino acids.

The chain joins TRBV6-5 to TRBJ2-7, with TRBD1 matching 7 bases. J lost 1 base, V lost 5 bases, and 5 bases had no gene match. This CDR3 region has 14 residues. CDR1 MNHEY and CDR2 SVGAGI come from the germline V gene. DNA of the CDR3: TGTGCCAGCAGTCCGACAGGGAGATCCTACGAGCAGTACTTC. Amino acid sequence: CASSPTGRSYEQYF.

The V gene is TRBV6-5, the J gene TRBJ1-5; TRBD1 matches 10 bases. The ends lost 2 bases at V and 4 bases at J; junction bases unmatched: 2. Germline CDR1 is MNHEY and CDR2 is SVGAGI. The CDR3 contains 15 residues. The CDR3 region is CASSYGTGVNQPQHF. CDR3 nucleotide sequence: TGTGCCAGCAGTTACGGGACAGGGGTAAATCAGCCCCAGCATTTT.

The genes are TRBV6-1 and TRBJ1-2; no clear D gene. Per the germline V gene, CDR1 is MNHNS and CDR2 is SASEGT. The CDR3 is 13 amino acids. Deletions cut 1 base from V and 4 bases from J, with 7 bases between. CDR3 coding DNA: TGTGCCAGCAGTGAAGTTGGCAGCTATGGCTACACCTTC. Translating it yields CASSEVGSYGYTF.